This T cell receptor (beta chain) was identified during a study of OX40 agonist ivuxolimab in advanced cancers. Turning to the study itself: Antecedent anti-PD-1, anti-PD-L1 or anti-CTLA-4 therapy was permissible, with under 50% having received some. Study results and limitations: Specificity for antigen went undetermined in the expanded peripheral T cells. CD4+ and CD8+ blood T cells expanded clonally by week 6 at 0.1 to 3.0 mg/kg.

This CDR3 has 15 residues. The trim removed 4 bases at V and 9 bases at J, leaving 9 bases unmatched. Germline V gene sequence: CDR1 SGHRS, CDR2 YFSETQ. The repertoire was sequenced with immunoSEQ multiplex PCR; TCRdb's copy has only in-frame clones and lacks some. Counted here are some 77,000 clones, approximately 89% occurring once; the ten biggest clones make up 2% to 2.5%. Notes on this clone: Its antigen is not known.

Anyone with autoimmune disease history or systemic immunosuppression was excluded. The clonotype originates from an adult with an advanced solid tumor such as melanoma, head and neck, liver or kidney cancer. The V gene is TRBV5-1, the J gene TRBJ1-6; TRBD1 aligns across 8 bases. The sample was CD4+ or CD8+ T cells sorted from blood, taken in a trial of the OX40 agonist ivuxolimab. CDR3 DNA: TGCGCCAGCAGCGGAGGACAGGGAGATAGTTCACCCCTCCACTTT. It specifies CASSGGQGDSSPLHF.